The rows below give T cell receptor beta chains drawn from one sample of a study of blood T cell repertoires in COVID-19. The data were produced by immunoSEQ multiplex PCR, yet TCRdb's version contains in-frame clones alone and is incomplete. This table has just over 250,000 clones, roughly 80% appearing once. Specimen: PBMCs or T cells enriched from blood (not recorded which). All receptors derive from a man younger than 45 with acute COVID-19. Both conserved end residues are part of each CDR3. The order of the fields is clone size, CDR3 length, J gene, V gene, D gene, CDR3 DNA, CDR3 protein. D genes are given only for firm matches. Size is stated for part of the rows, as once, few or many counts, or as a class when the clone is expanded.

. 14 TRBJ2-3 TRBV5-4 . TGTGCCAGCAGCTTGATGACAGCTTCGGCTACGCAGTATTTT CASSLMTASATQYF
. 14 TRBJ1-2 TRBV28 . TGTGCCAGCAGTTTACGGTTGTCTCCCTTTGGCTACACCTTC CASSLRLSPFGYTF
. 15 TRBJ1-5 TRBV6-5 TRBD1 TGTGCCAGCAGAAAGGACAGGGTGAGCAATCAGCCCCAGCATTTT CASRKDRVSNQPQHF
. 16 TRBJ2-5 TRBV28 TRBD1 TGTGCCAGCAGTTCCGCGACAGGGGTGGTTGGGGAGACCCAGTACTTC CASSSATGVVGETQYF
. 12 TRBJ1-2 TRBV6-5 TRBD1 TGTGCCAGCAGGACGACAGGGGGTGGCTACACCTTC CASRTTGGGYTF
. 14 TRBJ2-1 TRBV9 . TGTGCCAGCAGCGTAGCTCGAGGAGGCAATGAGCAGTTCTTC CASSVARGGNEQFF
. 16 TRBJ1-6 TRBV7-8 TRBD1 TGTGCCAGCAACCCGCAGGGGGATTTGGGAAATTCACCCCTCCACTTT CASNPQGDLGNSPLHF
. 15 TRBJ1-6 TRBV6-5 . TGTGCCAGCAGGGCGGCCTGGGGAGTCAATTCACCCCTCCACTTT CASRAAWGVNSPLHF
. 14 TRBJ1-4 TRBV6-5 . TGTGCCAGCAGTTACTTGACATCAAATGAAAAACTGTTTTTT CASSYLTSNEKLFF
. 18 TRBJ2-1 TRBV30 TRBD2 TGTGCCTGGAGTGTAGACGGGCTTGGGACTAGCGGGAGTATTGAGCAGTTCTTC CAWSVDGLGTSGSIEQFF
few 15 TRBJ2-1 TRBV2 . TGTGCCAGCATCCGACAGGTGAGCTCCTACAATGAGCAGTTCTTC CASIRQVSSYNEQFF
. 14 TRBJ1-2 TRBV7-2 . TGTGCCAGCAGCTTAGATTTTAGTGCCTATGGCTACACCTTC CASSLDFSAYGYTF
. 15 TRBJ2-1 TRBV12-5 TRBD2 TGTGCTAGTGGTTTTCTAGCGGGGGCATACAATGAGCAGTTCTTC CASGFLAGAYNEQFF
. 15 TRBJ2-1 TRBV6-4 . TGTGCCAGCAGTGTGGGCCCCGGAGGCTACAATGAGCAGTTCTTC CASSVGPGGYNEQFF
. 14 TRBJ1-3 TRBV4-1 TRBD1 TGCGCCAGCAGGGACAGGGCCCACGGAAACACCATATATTTT CASRDRAHGNTIYF
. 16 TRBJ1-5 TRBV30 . TGTGCCTGGAGTGTACCGGGAGGAAGGAGCAATCAGCCCCAGCATTTT CAWSVPGGRSNQPQHF
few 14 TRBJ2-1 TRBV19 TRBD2 TGTGCCAGTAGTATAGGGACTAGCAACAATGAGCAGTTCTTC CASSIGTSNNEQFF
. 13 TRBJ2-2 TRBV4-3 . TGCGCCAGCAGCTCAACAGGGCCCGGGGAGCTGTTTTTT CASSSTGPGELFF
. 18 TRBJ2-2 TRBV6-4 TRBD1 TGTGCCAGCAGACACCGTTTGGGACAGGGTATGGACACCGGGGAGCTGTTTTTT CASRHRLGQGMDTGELFF
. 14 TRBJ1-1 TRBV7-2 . TGTGCCAGCAGCTTATCGCGGACCCGTAGCGGAGCTTTCTTT CASSLSRTRSGAFF
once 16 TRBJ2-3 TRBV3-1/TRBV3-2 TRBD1 TGTGCCAGCAGCGAAGGGGGGACAGGTTACTCAGATACGCAGTATTTT CASSEGGTGYSDTQYF
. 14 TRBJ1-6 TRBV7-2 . TGTGCCAGCAGCTTCTCCGGGGTTAGTTCACCCCTCCACTTT CASSFSGVSSPLHF
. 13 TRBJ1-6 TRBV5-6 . TGTGCCAGCAGCCGAAACTTCAATTCACCCCTCCACTTT CASSRNFNSPLHF
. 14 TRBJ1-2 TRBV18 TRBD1 TGTGCCAGCTCATCAGGGACAGGGAACTATGGCTACACCTTC CASSSGTGNYGYTF
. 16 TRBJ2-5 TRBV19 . TGTGCCAGTAGTCCCTACCCCGCGGGGAGAGAGGAGACCCAGTACTTC CASSPYPAGREETQYF
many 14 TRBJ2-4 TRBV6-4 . TGTGCCAGTACCACACAGGGCCCAAAAAACATTCAGTACTTC CASTTQGPKNIQYF
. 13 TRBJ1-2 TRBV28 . TGTGCCAGCAGGCGAGGGTTTGGCTATGGCTACACCTTC CASRRGFGYGYTF
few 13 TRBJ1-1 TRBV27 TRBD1 TGTGCCAGCAGGGGGACAGGGTTCACTGAAGCTTTCTTT CASRGTGFTEAFF
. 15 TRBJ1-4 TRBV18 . TGTGCCAGCTCACTTGAGAGCGCAACTAATGAAAAACTGTTTTTT CASSLESATNEKLFF
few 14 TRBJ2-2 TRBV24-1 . TGTGCCACCCGGAGCGGGCAGTCCACCGGGGAGCTGTTTTTT CATRSGQSTGELFF
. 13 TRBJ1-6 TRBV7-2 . TGTGCCAGCAGCTCGCCGGGGAATTCACCCCTCCACTTT CASSSPGNSPLHF
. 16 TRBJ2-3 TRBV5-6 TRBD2 TGTGCCAGCAGCTGGGGGCTAGCGGGAGCCACAGATACGCAGTATTTT CASSWGLAGATDTQYF
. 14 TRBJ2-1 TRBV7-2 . TGTGCCAGCCGACTACTGGGGAGGTTCAATGAGCAGTTCTTC CASRLLGRFNEQFF
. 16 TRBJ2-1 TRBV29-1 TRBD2 TGCAGCGTTGAAGATCTTACTAGCGGGAGCTACAATGAGCAGTTCTTC CSVEDLTSGSYNEQFF
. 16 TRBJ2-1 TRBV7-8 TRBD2 TGTGCCAGCGCCCCGGTAGCGGGGGGCTCCTACAATGAGCAGTTCTTC CASAPVAGGSYNEQFF
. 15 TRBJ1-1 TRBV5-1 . TGTGCCAGCAGCTTGGTGGAGGGCCTAACCACTGAAGCTTTCTTT CASSLVEGLTTEAFF
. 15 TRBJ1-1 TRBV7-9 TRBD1 TGTGCCAGCAGCCCTCGACAGGGAATGAACACTGAAGCTTTCTTT CASSPRQGMNTEAFF
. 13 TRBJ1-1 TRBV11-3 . TGTGCCAGCAGCTTAGGTTCCGGCCCCGGGGCTTTCTTT CASSLGSGPGAFF
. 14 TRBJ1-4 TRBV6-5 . TGTGCCAGCACCTCCGGGGGGGTGAATGAAAAACTGTTTTTT CASTSGGVNEKLFF
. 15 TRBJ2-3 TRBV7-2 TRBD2 TGTGCCAGCAGCCCAGGACTAGCGGCCCTCCACCCGCAGTATTTT CASSPGLAALHPQYF
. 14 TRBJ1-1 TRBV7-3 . TGTGCCAGCAGCCCGACGGGAGGCCGGACTGAAGCTTTCTTT CASSPTGGRTEAFF
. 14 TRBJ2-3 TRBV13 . TGTGCCAGCAGCTCCGGGAAGAGCACAGATACGCAGTATTTT CASSSGKSTDTQYF
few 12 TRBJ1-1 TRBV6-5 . TGTGCCAGCAGAGCGACCATTCAGGAAGCTTTCTTT CASRATIQEAFF
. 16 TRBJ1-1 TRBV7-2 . TGTGCCAGCAGCTTGCTAGCCCCACGGGGAAGCACTGAAGCTTTCTTT CASSLLAPRGSTEAFF
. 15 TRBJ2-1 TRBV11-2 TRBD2 TGTGCCAGCAGCTTAGGAGCGGGGCGATACAATGAGCAGTTCTTC CASSLGAGRYNEQFF
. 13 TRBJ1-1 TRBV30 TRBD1 TGTGCCTGGGCTTCGACAGGGCATGCTGAAGCTTTCTTT CAWASTGHAEAFF
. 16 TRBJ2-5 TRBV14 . TGTGCCAGCAGCCAAGGGTGGGGGCCTGGGTTGGAGACCCAGTACTTC CASSQGWGPGLETQYF
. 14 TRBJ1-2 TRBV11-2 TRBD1 TGTGCCAGCAGCTTTGGACAGGGTAACTATGGCTACACCTTC CASSFGQGNYGYTF
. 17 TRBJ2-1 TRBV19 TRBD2 TGTGCCAGTTCCCAGGGGACTAGCGGGTTCCGAGGGGTTGAGCAGTTCTTC CASSQGTSGFRGVEQFF
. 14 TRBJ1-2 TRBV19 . TGTGCCAGTAGTCCGCAGGGTGGGAACTATGGCTACACCTTC CASSPQGGNYGYTF
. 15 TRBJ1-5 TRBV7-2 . TGTGCCAGCAGCTCCGCCCCGGGGACTAATCAGCCCCAGCATTTT CASSSAPGTNQPQHF
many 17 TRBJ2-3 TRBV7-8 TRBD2 TGTGCCAGCAGCTTAGGCGTTCGTAGCGGGGCTGGTGATACGCAGTATTTT CASSLGVRSGAGDTQYF
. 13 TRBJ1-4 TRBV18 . TGTGCCAGCTCACCAGGTCGGGGAGAAAAACTGTTTTTT CASSPGRGEKLFF
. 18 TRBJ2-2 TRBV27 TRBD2 TGTGCCAGCAGCACCCCCCCGGGGGGTATGCGGGCCACCGGGGAGCTGTTTTTT CASSTPPGGMRATGELFF
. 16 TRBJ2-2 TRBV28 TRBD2 TGTGCCAGCAGGGGGGGACTAGCGGGCGTGTCCGGGGAGCTGTTTTTT CASRGGLAGVSGELFF